The 32 T cell receptor beta chains listed next were all sequenced from one sample in a study of human T cells and chemical hapten exposure (dated by TCRdb to the early 2020s). The library was made by RACE. The instrument given in TCRdb is NextSeq 500. TCRdb trimmed public reads at Q25 via fastp, called clones via MiXCR and kept in-frame beta chains. Here each entry gathers all rows of one CDR3 protein and keeps the most common genes and DNA. Across this sample there are tens of thousands of distinct CDR3 sequences, with 8.5% seen only once. Of the sample, under 3.5% is held by the ten largest clones. The time point label here, explained by the study, means: patch test 2, 6 weeks after DPC sensitization. Sample treatment or condition, as interpreted from the label and publication: therapeutic diphenylcyclopropenone sensitization with weekly scalp DPC. The sequenced sample was whole blood, obtained in connection with sensitization to the hapten diphenylcyclopropenone (DPC). All receptors derive from a woman aged 45-65 years with alopecia areata. Some clones in this sample may be carry-over from other donors' samples.

This clonotype appeared many times. J is TRBJ2-5 and V is TRBV2; D might be TRBD2 (6 bases). Germline CDR1 reads SNHLY; CDR2 reads FYNNEI. The germline V and J ends were trimmed by 5 bases and 5 bases, with 15 bases remaining between them. The CDR3 length is 14 residues. This CDR3 reads CASSRTEGQETQYF. DNA for the CDR3: TGTGCCAGCAGTCGGACGGAGGGGCAGGAGACCCAGTACTTC. The full variable domain, rest sourced from reference TRBV2 and TRBJ2-5, is EPEVTQTPSHQVTQMGQEVILRCVPISNHLYFYWYRQILGQKVEFLVSFYNNEISEKSEIFDDQFSVERPDGSNFTLKIRSTKLEDSAMYFCASSRTEGQETQYFGPGTRLLVL.

This sequence joins TRBV7-8 and TRBJ2-7; 11 bases are a match to TRBD2. CDR1 is SGHVS and CDR2 is FQNEAQ in the germline V gene. CDR3 length equals 16 residues. The V gene end was trimmed by 0 bases and the J gene end by 7 bases; junction bases not matched to a gene: 8. The CDR3 DNA follows: TGTGCCAGCAGCTTAGCGAGCACTAGCGGGAGTGGTGAGCAGTACTTC. As protein: CASSLASTSGSGEQYF.

This clonotype was counted only a few times. V gene TRBV7-3 combines with J gene TRBJ1-1, with D perhaps TRBD1 (5 bases). From germline, CDR1 is SGHTA and CDR2 FQGTGA. This CDR3 is built from 13 residues. The V end was cut by 2 bases, the J end by 5 bases, with 9 bases between. The CDR3 bases are TGTGCCAGCAGCTTAGGGTGGGGGACTGAAGCTTTCTTT. Translation: CASSLGWGTEAFF. The whole variable domain, remainder taken from reference TRBV7-3 and TRBJ1-1, is GAGVSQTPSNKVTEKGKYVELRCDPISGHTALYWYRQSLGQGPEFLIYFQGTGAADDSGLPNDRFFAVRPEGSVSTLKIQRTERGDSAVYLCASSLGWGTEAFFGQGTRLTVV.

Ten or more counts support this clonotype. The V and J genes are TRBV7-9 and TRBJ2-1; TRBD2 matches 8 bases. V gave up 1 base and J gave up 6 bases; unmatched junction bases: 2. Germline V lookup: CDR1 SEHNR, CDR2 FQNEAQ (reference sequence). The length of the CDR3 is 14 residues. The CDR3 DNA follows: TGTGCCAGCAGCTTAGGAGGGACTAGCAATGAGCAGTTCTTC. Encoded protein: CASSLGGTSNEQFF.

The gene calls are TRBV4-3 and TRBJ2-5; D not certain. V lost 2 bases and J 0 bases, leaving 13 bases between the germline ends. This CDR3 contains 16 residues. Germline V gene lookup returns CDR1 LGHNA and CDR2 YSLEER. CDR3 nucleotides: TGCGCCAGCAGCCAAAACAGCCTTTCGTACCAAGAGACCCAGTACTTC. Translating it yields CASSQNSLSYQETQYF.

V is TRBV9 and J is TRBJ2-7; D not certain. The ends were cut back, 0 bases at V and 5 bases at J, with 3 bases in the middle. The CDR3 totals 11 residues. The germline CDR1 and CDR2 sequences are SGDLS and YYNGEE. The CDR3 reads CASSVDHEQYF. DNA of the CDR3: TGTGCCAGCAGCGTAGACCACGAGCAGTACTTC.

This clonotype was detected a few times. V usage is TRBV6-5 and J usage is TRBJ1-6; D is unclear. From germline, CDR1 is MNHEY and CDR2 SVGAGI. The CDR3 runs 14 residues. Trimming removed 2 bases from V and 8 bases from J, with 10 bases in between. This CDR3 reads CASSYVTSDSPLHF. CDR3 DNA sequence: TGTGCCAGCAGTTACGTGACGTCGGATTCACCCCTCCACTTT.

V is TRBV12-3 or TRBV12-4 and J is TRBJ2-7, with TRBD1 as a possible D gene (5 bases). V lost 8 bases and J lost 2, with 13 bases in between. This CDR3 has 13 amino acids. CDR3 residues: CASGYTGTYEQYF. The CDR3 DNA reads as TGTGCCAGCGGATATACAGGAACCTACGAGCAGTACTTC.

The gene calls are TRBV6-5 and TRBJ2-7; 8 bases align to TRBD1. The V gene's germline CDR1 is MNHEY and CDR2 SVGAGI. The length of the CDR3 is 14 residues. The trim removed 5 bases at V and 4 bases at J, leaving 7 bases unmatched. The CDR3 protein is CASSPRTGRYEQYF. CDR3 nucleotides: TGTGCCAGCAGTCCACGGACAGGGCGGTACGAGCAGTACTTC.

A word on this clonotype: One base away lies a much larger clone, so this may be a sequencing read error. The rearrangement uses TRBV6-6 and TRBJ2-5; 11 bases match TRBD2. Germline V CDR1 and CDR2: MNHNY, SVGAGI (reference sequence). The CDR3 is 15 amino acids. CDR3 DNA sequence: TGTGCCAGCAGTTTATTAGCGGGAGGGCAGGAGACCCAGTCCTTC. Its protein product is CASSLLAGGQETQSF.

This chain joins TRBV3-1 and TRBJ2-1; maybe TRBD2 (6 bases). This CDR3 spans 12 amino acids. Germline loops: CDR1 LGHDT, CDR2 YNNKEL (reference sequence). Between the trimmed V and J ends, which lost 1 base and 8 bases, there was a span of 6 bases. CDR3 protein: CASSQAGDEQFF. CDR3 DNA sequence: TGTGCCAGCAGCCAAGCGGGAGATGAGCAGTTCTTC.

The chain links TRBV12-3 or TRBV12-4 to TRBJ1-6; D remains ambiguous. The CDR3 runs 14 residues. Trimming left V 0 bases short and J 10 bases short, with 10 bases between. The chain's CDR3 is CASSLATSGSPLHF. In nucleotides, the CDR3 is TGTGCCAGCAGTTTAGCGACGTCGGGGTCACCCCTCCACTTT.

The sample holds a few counts of this clonotype. This rearrangement joins TRBV20-1 to TRBJ2-3, with 10 bases identical to TRBD2. The J segment lost 4 bases and the V segment lost 5 bases, leaving 6 bases of the junction unmatched. CDR1 is DFQATT, CDR2 SNEGSKA, per germline (reference sequence). This CDR3 contains 14 residues. The CDR3 region is CSARTSGGADTQYF. CDR3 nucleotides: TGCAGTGCTCGAACGAGCGGGGGGGCAGATACGCAGTATTTT.

This clonotype was recorded only once. Compared with germline, one end of the junction differs, possibly owing to a read error. DNA of the CDR3: TGCGCCAGCAGCCAAGATGGGGGGTATAATTCACCCCTCAACTTT. Translating gives CASSQDGGYNSPLNF. The chain combines TRBV4-3 with TRBJ1-6, with D possibly being TRBD1 (5 bases). The CDR3 spans 15 residues. CDR1 LGHNA and CDR2 YSLEER come from the germline V gene.

The rearrangement uses TRBV6-6 and TRBJ1-3; possibly TRBD1 for D (5 bases). The germline gives CDR1 MNHNY, CDR2 SVGAGI (reference sequence). The CDR3 sequence is 15 residues long. Trimming cost V 7 bases and J 0 bases, with 13 bases left between them. CDR3 DNA: TGTGCCAGCATGGGGCGGTTACCCTCTGGAAACACCATATATTTT. As protein: CASMGRLPSGNTIYF.

In its sample, this clonotype is medium-sized. The gene calls are TRBV28 and TRBJ2-7; D is undetermined. Germline V gene data show CDR1 as MDHEN and CDR2 as SYDVKM. Trimming removed 9 bases from V and 0 bases from J, with 12 bases in between. The CDR3 spans 13 residues. Written as DNA, the CDR3 is TGTGCCAGTTTAGACATAAGCTCCTACGAGCAGTACTTC. It encodes CASLDISSYEQYF.

The chain employs TRBV12-3 or TRBV12-4 and TRBJ2-6, with D perhaps assigned TRBD1 or TRBD2 (5 bases each). V was trimmed by 4 bases and J by 0 bases, leaving 19 bases between them. This CDR3 is 19 amino acids long. The DNA of the CDR3 is TGTGCCAGCAGTTCCCCCTCGGGGCAGGGCCTCTCTGGGGCCAACGTCCTGACTTTC. As protein: CASSSPSGQGLSGANVLTF.

The table lists this clonotype with a few counts. The chain joins TRBV9 to TRBJ2-4; D unclear. The CDR3 runs to 12 residues. Per germline, CDR1 SGDLS and CDR2 YYNGEE. V lost 4 bases and J lost 4, with 6 bases in between. This chain's CDR3 is CASSPRKNIQYF. CDR3 coding DNA: TGTGCCAGCAGCCCCAGGAAAAACATTCAGTACTTC.

In its sample, this clonotype was seen a few times. The chain is built from TRBV3-1 and TRBJ1-1; weak D call: TRBD1 (5 bases). Trimming removed 4 bases at V and 4 bases at J, with 13 bases between. Germline V gene data show CDR1 as LGHDT and CDR2 as YNNKEL (reference sequence). This CDR3 region has 14 residues. The CDR3 region is CASSPTVGSTEAFF. As DNA, the CDR3 is TGTGCCAGCAGCCCGACAGTTGGGAGCACTGAAGCTTTCTTT.

This clonotype was seen a few times. The chain couples TRBV21-1 to TRBJ2-5; the D call TRBD1 from the table was never checked on the DNA. TRBV21-1 counts as a pseudogene. The CDR3 length is 17 residues. The CDR3 here is CASSKDSIRALQETQYF. The CDR3 DNA follows: TGTGCCAGCAGCAAAGATAGTATCAGGGCGCTCCAAGAGACCCAGTACTTC.

The chain recombines TRBV29-1 with TRBJ2-7; the D is unclear. This CDR3 comprises 12 residues. V was pared by 4 bases and J by 3 bases, with 10 bases between. The V gene's germline CDR1 is SQVTM and CDR2 ANQGSEA. CDR3 sequence (DNA): TGCAGCGTTGCCTGGGTCGACTACGAGCAGTACTTC. This translates into CSVAWVDYEQYF.

V usage is TRBV19 and J usage is TRBJ1-2, with 9 bases identical to TRBD1. J lost 6 bases, V lost 5 bases, and 7 bases had no gene match. The CDR3 has 14 amino acids. Germline loops: CDR1 LNHDA, CDR2 SQIVND (reference sequence). The CDR3 sequence: CASSDRGELHGYTF. The CDR3 nucleotides are TGTGCCAGTAGTGACAGGGGGGAGCTCCATGGCTACACCTTC.

In its sample, this clonotype was seen many times. The chain's CDR3 is CASSLGTGSLNQPQHF. In DNA, the CDR3 is TGCGCCAGCAGCTTGGGGACAGGGTCACTCAATCAGCCCCAGCATTTT. The chain is built from TRBV5-1 and TRBJ1-5; 8 bases match TRBD1. Germline V CDR1 and CDR2: SGHRS, YFSETQ. The J segment lost 3 bases and the V segment lost 0 bases, leaving 5 bases of the junction unmatched. The CDR3 runs 16 residues.

The sample holds a few counts of this clonotype. This chain links TRBV9 with TRBJ1-6; the D gene is possibly TRBD1 (5 bases). This CDR3 is built from 14 residues. V was pared by 3 bases and J by 6 bases, with 10 bases between. CDR1 is SGDLS and CDR2 is YYNGEE in the germline V gene. The CDR3 bases are TGTGCCAGCAGCGAGAGGGACCCTAATTCACCCCTCCACTTT. This sequence encodes CASSERDPNSPLHF.

This clonotype was counted only a few times. CDR3 nucleotide sequence: TGCAGTCTGGGGCTGCACAATGAGCAGTTCTTC. Translation gives CSLGLHNEQFF. This chain links TRBV20-1 with TRBJ2-1; the D gene is possibly TRBD1 (5 bases). V lost 8 bases and J lost 5, with 10 bases in between. The CDR3 extends over 11 amino acids. Germline assignment: CDR1 DFQATT and CDR2 SNEGSKA (reference sequence).

This clonotype has a handful of counts. The gene calls are TRBV20-1 and TRBJ2-3; 11 bases fit TRBD2. The J segment lost 0 bases and the V segment lost 6 bases, leaving 5 bases of the junction unmatched. The length of the CDR3 is 15 residues. Germline V gene lookup returns CDR1 DFQATT and CDR2 SNEGSKA (reference sequence). Here the CDR3 reads CSARGLAVSTDTQYF. The CDR3 DNA is TGCAGTGCCCGGGGACTAGCGGTTAGCACAGATACGCAGTATTTT.

The chain is built from TRBV6-1 and TRBJ2-1; D is undetermined. The CDR3 is 14 residues long. The V gene lost 4 bases and the J gene lost 7 bases, with 14 bases spanning the gap. Per the germline V gene, CDR1 is MNHNS and CDR2 is SASEGT. The CDR3 nucleotides read TGTGCCAGCAGTGCCCCCACCCCACGGAATGAGCAGTTCTTC. Translating it yields CASSAPTPRNEQFF.

The gene calls are TRBV7-8 and TRBJ2-3; D might be TRBD1 (6 bases). Germline V CDR1 and CDR2: SGHVS, FQNEAQ. Trimming took 5 bases from V and 2 from J, leaving 17 bases between them. The CDR3 is made up of 16 amino acids. CDR3 DNA sequence: TGTGCCAGCAGCATATTCACAGGGTCCGCCACAGATACGCAGTATTTT. It codes for CASSIFTGSATDTQYF.

The V gene is TRBV27, the J gene TRBJ1-2; a possible D gene is TRBD1 (6 bases). The CDR3 contains 17 residues. Per the germline V gene, CDR1 is MNHEY and CDR2 is SMNVEV (reference sequence). The V and J ends lost 2 bases and 0 bases respectively, with 16 bases between them. The CDR3 region has the DNA TGTGCCAGCAGTTTAGCCTGGTCCGGGGGCGCTAACTATGGCTACACCTTC. This translates into CASSLAWSGGANYGYTF.

Only a few counts were recorded for this clonotype. This chain uses TRBV12-3 or TRBV12-4 with TRBJ2-7; 7 bases agree with TRBD2. V lost 5 bases, J lost 2 bases, and 9 bases stayed unmatched. The CDR3 contains 15 residues. The CDR3 loop is CASSPRGGGPYEQYF. The CDR3 DNA follows: TGTGCCAGCAGTCCGCGTGGGGGGGGACCCTACGAGCAGTACTTC.

This clonotype came up a few times. The CDR3 reads CSASSGGQETQYF. CDR3 DNA sequence: TGCAGTGCTAGTTCGGGGGGCCAAGAGACCCAGTACTTC. This chain connects TRBV20-1 to TRBJ2-5; 7 bases line up with TRBD2. V was pared by 3 bases and J by 1 base, with 2 bases of the junction left unmatched. The CDR3 loop spans 13 amino acids. Germline V gene sequence: CDR1 DFQATT, CDR2 SNEGSKA (reference sequence).

The chain is built from TRBV5-4 and TRBJ1-3; no reliable D call. From germline, CDR1 is SGHNT and CDR2 YYREEE (reference sequence). This CDR3 has 14 residues. The V end was cut by 0 bases, the J end by 1 base, with 5 bases between. CDR3 DNA sequence: TGTGCCAGCAGCTTGGAACCGTCTGGAAACACCATATATTTT. Encoded protein: CASSLEPSGNTIYF.